The next 17 T cell receptor beta chains were all read from a single sample in a study of blood T cell repertoires in COVID-19. Profiled with immunoSEQ multiplex PCR; TCRdb holds only in-frame clones, not every one. Here the sample spans approximately 200,000 clones, about nine tenths being singletons. Material for sequencing was PBMCs or T cells enriched from blood (not recorded which). All receptors come from a woman in her 30s who had recovered from COVID-19.

This chain uses TRBV4-3 with TRBJ2-5; no reliable D call. This CDR3 spans 14 amino acids. Trimming shortened V by 3 bases and J by 4 bases, and 12 bases separated the two germline ends. Germline-derived CDR1 and CDR2 are LGHNA and YSLEER. The CDR3 protein is CASSQAYIPETQYF. The CDR3 region has the DNA TGCGCCAGCAGCCAGGCATACATTCCAGAGACCCAGTACTTC.

The CDR3 sequence: CASSQGLRQGWGAFF. The DNA for the CDR3 is TGCGCCAGCAGCCAAGGCCTTCGACAGGGATGGGGAGCTTTCTTT. This chain links TRBV4-3 with TRBJ1-1; 7 bases agree with TRBD1. The V segment lost 1 base and the J segment 10 bases; nucleotides outside the gene matches: 12. Germline assignment: CDR1 LGHNA and CDR2 YSLEER. The CDR3 covers 15 residues.

V usage is TRBV12-3 or TRBV12-4 and J usage is TRBJ1-4; D call uncertain. V shed 1 base and J shed 4 bases, with 4 bases lying between them. There are 13 residues in the CDR3. The CDR3 reads CASSLGSNEKLFF. Here the CDR3 DNA reads TGTGCCAGCAGTTTAGGCAGTAATGAAAAACTGTTTTTT.

The CDR3 here is CASSYGTGGYGYTF. The CDR3 coding sequence is TGTGCCAGCAGTTACGGGACAGGGGGTTATGGCTACACCTTC. The chain has TRBV6-2 or TRBV6-3 and TRBJ1-2; 11 bases map to TRBD1. CDR3 size: 14 residues. Germline V CDR1 and CDR2: MNHEY, SVGEGT. After removal of 2 bases from V and 5 bases from J, the junction contained 1 base not matched to a gene.

The rearrangement links TRBV7-2 to TRBJ2-3; the D gene is possibly TRBD2 (7 bases). This CDR3 comprises 18 residues. Germline CDR1 and CDR2: SGHTA and FQGNSA. V lost 2 bases and J 7 bases, leaving 25 bases between the germline ends. In nucleotides, the CDR3 is TGTGCCAGCAGCTTAAATGAGGCGGGGGCCCTACTTACACATACGCAGTATTTT. Its translation is CASSLNEAGALLTHTQYF.

The chain is built from TRBV19 and TRBJ1-4; TRBD1 matches 9 bases. J lost 2 bases, V lost 8 bases, and 6 bases had no gene match. Germline-derived CDR1 and CDR2 are LNHDA and SQIVND (reference sequence). This CDR3 has 15 amino acids. CDR3 amino acids: CASRDRVSTNEKLFF. For the CDR3, the DNA is TGTGCCAGTCGGGACAGGGTGTCGACTAATGAAAAACTGTTTTTT. Drawing the rest from reference TRBV19 and TRBJ1-4, the complete variable domain is DGGITQSPKYLFRKEGQNVTLSCEQNLNHDAMYWYRQDPGQGLRLIYYSQIVNDFQKGDIAEGYSVSREKKESFPLTVTSAQKNPTAFYLCASRDRVSTNEKLFFGSGTQLSVL.

The chain links TRBV11-2 to TRBJ1-1; possibly TRBD1 for D (6 bases). The CDR3 contains 14 residues. With 4 bases removed from V and 6 bases from J, the gap between germline ends came to 15 bases. Germline V CDR1 and CDR2: SGHAT, FQNNGV. CDR3 nucleotide sequence: TGTGCCAGCAGCTCGGACAGAGTTAACGCTGAAGCTTTCTTT. Its protein is CASSSDRVNAEAFF.

The V call is TRBV9, the J call TRBJ1-2, with 8 bases identical to TRBD1. Germline CDR1 reads SGDLS; CDR2 reads YYNGEE. The V gene end was trimmed by 0 bases and the J gene end by 3 bases; junction bases not matched to a gene: 7. The CDR3 spans 16 residues. CDR3 region: CASSVDRQGKYYGYTF. The CDR3 DNA is TGTGCCAGCAGCGTAGACAGACAGGGGAAATACTATGGCTACACCTTC.

In this sample, this clone turned up a few times. The chain recombines TRBV28 with TRBJ1-1; D is uncertain. Germline V gives CDR1 MDHEN, CDR2 SYDVKM. CDR3 size: 14 residues. V was pared by 1 base and J by 11 bases, with 17 bases between. Here the CDR3 DNA reads TGTGCCAGCAGTTTATATGGCGCGGCGAGGAAGGCTTTCTTT. Translation gives CASSLYGAARKAFF.

The chain couples TRBV6-5 to TRBJ1-1; weak D call: TRBD1 (5 bases). The length of the CDR3 is 11 residues. The V gene's germline CDR1 is MNHEY and CDR2 SVGAGI. Trimming stripped 3 bases from V and 10 bases from J, with 9 bases between. The CDR3 loop is CASSYGAGAFF. Here the CDR3 DNA reads TGTGCCAGCAGTTATGGGGCTGGAGCTTTCTTT.

V usage is TRBV30 and J usage is TRBJ1-1; the D gene is possibly TRBD1 (5 bases). Germline V gene sequence: CDR1 GTSNPN, CDR2 SVGIG (reference sequence). The CDR3 is made up of 14 amino acids. The germline V and J ends were trimmed by 1 base and 6 bases, with 15 bases remaining between them. The CDR3 region is CAWSGVRVLSEAFF. CDR3 DNA: TGTGCCTGGAGTGGGGTCAGGGTTTTATCTGAAGCTTTCTTT.

The J gene is TRBJ1-6, the V gene TRBV28; 7 positions agree with TRBD1. V lost 6 bases to trimming and J lost 6 bases; unmatched junction nucleotides: 8. The V gene's germline CDR1 is MDHEN and CDR2 SYDVKM. The CDR3 extends over 15 amino acids. The CDR3 DNA is TGTGCCAGCAGATTCGGACAGGTCCCTAATTCACCCCTCCACTTT. As protein: CASRFGQVPNSPLHF.

This chain connects TRBV25-1 to TRBJ1-4; D gene ambiguous. Trimming pared 6 bases from V and 0 bases from J, leaving 17 bases between. Germline values: CDR1 MGHDK, CDR2 SYGVNS. The CDR3 loop spans 17 amino acids. This CDR3 is CASRPRGSYATNEKLFF. The CDR3 nucleotides are TGTGCCAGCAGGCCCCGCGGCAGCTACGCAACTAATGAAAAACTGTTTTTT.

The rearrangement links TRBV24-1 to TRBJ1-1, with D unresolved. CDR3 length: 13 residues. CDR1 and CDR2 (germline): KGHDR, SFDVKD. The V end was cut by 5 bases, the J end by 1 base, with 7 bases between. CDR3 in DNA: TGTGCCACCAGTGGTGCAGGGAACACTGAAGCTTTCTTT. Its translation: CATSGAGNTEAFF.

The chain has TRBV7-9 and TRBJ2-7; TRBD2 is a possible D gene (6 bases). This CDR3 is 14 amino acids long. V lost 6 bases and J lost 6, with 18 bases in between. Germline CDR1 is SEHNR and CDR2 is FQNEAQ (reference sequence). CDR3 sequence reads: CASRSGTPTSEQYF. CDR3 nucleotides: TGTGCCAGCAGGAGTGGGACTCCGACTTCCGAGCAGTACTTC.

Regarding this clone: The sample carries other DNA sequences with the same CDR3. This chain uses TRBV6-5 with TRBJ2-7, with D hard to call. Trimming left V 0 bases short and J 3 bases short, with 6 bases between. The CDR3 length is 13 residues. Germline CDR1 is MNHEY and CDR2 is SVGAGI. CDR3 loop: CASSYSGSYEQYF. The CDR3, as DNA: TGTGCCAGCAGTTACTCGGGCAGCTACGAGCAGTACTTC.

The J gene is TRBJ1-2, the V gene TRBV6-2 or TRBV6-3, with a possible D match to TRBD1 (6 bases). V was trimmed by 2 bases and J by 8 bases, leaving 12 bases between them. The V gene's germline CDR1 is MNHEY and CDR2 SVGEGT. This CDR3 comprises 13 residues. CDR3 protein: CASSYGGSLGYTF. The CDR3 DNA reads as TGTGCCAGCAGTTACGGGGGCAGTCTCGGCTACACCTTC.